This record concerns one TCR beta chain sequence. Its target is unknown. This sample was included in a study of T-cell memory formation after mild COVID-19. Study-wide results and caveats: SARS-CoV-2 specificity was not confirmed for second-wave clones peaking on day 37. Day 15 to 85 contractors were CD4/CD8 balanced; later expanders leaned CD4+.

CDR1 and CDR2 (germline): SEHNR, FQNEAQ (reference sequence). CDR3 size: 14 residues. V was clipped by 7 bases and J by 4 bases, with 16 bases between them. The authors produced TCR alpha and TCR beta cDNA libraries with sample barcodes and UMIs by 5'RACE using constant-segment primers. TCRdb re-called the 5' RACE reads with MiXCR, one entry per CDR3 protein. The repertoire holds under 85,000 distinct CDR3 sequences, around 14% seen once, with about 31% in the top ten. The material sequenced was PBMCs or a T cell subset sorted from them (not recorded which). This TCR derives from an adult woman who had mild COVID-19 (a few samples of this study predate the infection). Cell type and time point are not known. The V gene is TRBV7-9, the J gene TRBJ2-5; D is perhaps TRBD1 (8 bases). Here the CDR3 DNA reads TGTGCCAGCAACACAGGGGGGGTGAGAGAGACCCAGTACTTC. Translating it yields CASNTGGVRETQYF. The entire variable domain, with the rest obtained from reference TRBV7-9 and TRBJ2-5, is as follows: DTGVSQNPRHKITKRGQNVTFRCDPISEHNRLYWYRQTLGQGPEFLTYFQNEAQLEKSRLLSDRFSAERPKGSFSTLEIQRTEQGDSAMYLCASNTGGVRETQYFGPGTRLLVL.